These 13 T cell receptor beta chains were all obtained from the same sample, sequenced in a study of shared clonotypes between healthy human individuals. TCRdb's table, derived via immunoSEQ multiplex PCR, lists solely in-frame clones and lacks some. The sample holds hundreds of thousands of clones; 55% to 85% are singletons and the top ten take 1.5% to 2%. The sample comprised memory CD4+ T cells sorted from blood. This sample's subset: CD45RA-negative fraction. These receptor sequences come from a woman in her twenties or thirties in good health.

This rearrangement joins TRBV5-4 to TRBJ2-1; 13 nucleotides agree with TRBD2. Germline loops: CDR1 SGHNT, CDR2 YYREEE (reference sequence). V lost 2 bases to trimming and J lost 8 bases; unmatched junction nucleotides: 4. The CDR3 loop spans 15 amino acids. CDR3 nucleotide sequence: TGTGCCAGCAGCTTCGGGACTAGCGGGAAAGATGAGCAGTTCTTC. It codes for CASSFGTSGKDEQFF.

CDR3 nucleotides: TGTGCCAGCAGACGAGGACTAGCGGGAGAGCTCGAGCAGTACTTC. This gives the protein CASRRGLAGELEQYF. The rearrangement uses TRBV6-5 and TRBJ2-7; the match to TRBD2 covers 13 bases. Trimming took 6 bases from V and 6 from J; bases not matched to a gene: 8. CDR1 MNHEY and CDR2 SVGAGI come from the germline V gene. CDR3 size: 15 residues.

V is TRBV4-1 and J is TRBJ2-7; 9 bases match TRBD1. Germline loops: CDR1 MGHRA, CDR2 YSYEKL. The CDR3 covers 16 residues. V shed 4 bases, J shed 2 bases, and the junction held 9 bases outside the gene matches. DNA of the CDR3: TGCGCCAGCAGCCCCACGTTGGGGACAGGGCCCTACGAGCAGTACTTC. This sequence encodes CASSPTLGTGPYEQYF.

J is TRBJ1-1 and V is TRBV5-1; D gene uncertain. V was pared by 2 bases and J by 2 bases, with 10 bases between. This CDR3 region has 14 residues. Germline V gene data show CDR1 as SGHRS and CDR2 as YFSETQ. The CDR3 DNA sequence: TGCGCCAGCAGCTTTAGAGAACCCAACACTGAAGCTTTCTTT. It encodes CASSFREPNTEAFF.

The chain joins TRBV7-8 to TRBJ2-7; possible D gene TRBD2, 5 bases. V lost 4 bases and J lost 2, with 12 bases in between. CDR1 is SGHVS, CDR2 FQNEAQ, per germline. The CDR3 runs to 14 residues. CDR3 sequence (DNA): TGTGCCAGCAGCTCAAGCGGAGGACCCTACGAGCAGTACTTC. It is translated as CASSSSGGPYEQYF.

This chain links TRBV19 with TRBJ2-7; 9 bases match TRBD1. The J segment lost 5 bases and the V segment lost 8 bases, leaving 13 bases of the junction unmatched. The CDR3 has 15 amino acids. CDR1 is LNHDA, CDR2 SQIVND, per germline (reference sequence). DNA for the CDR3: TGTGCCAGTGCACGGCGACAGGGGGTGGTCGACGAGCAGTACTTC. Its protein is CASARRQGVVDEQYF.

The chain carries TRBV30 and TRBJ1-1, with TRBD1 identical over 9 bases. Germline V gene sequence: CDR1 GTSNPN, CDR2 SVGIG (reference sequence). There are 15 residues in the CDR3. V was pared by 0 bases and J by 1 base, with 3 bases of the junction left unmatched. The CDR3 region has the DNA TGTGCCTGGAGTGTAGGGACAGGGCAGAACACTGAAGCTTTCTTT. Translation gives CAWSVGTGQNTEAFF.

This rearrangement joins TRBV19 to TRBJ1-2; D is perhaps TRBD1 (6 bases). Germline-derived CDR1 and CDR2 are LNHDA and SQIVND (reference sequence). V dropped 8 bases and J dropped 7 bases, with 23 bases sitting between them. CDR3 length: 15 residues. The CDR3 here is CASGGLTELFGGYTF. For the CDR3, the DNA is TGTGCCAGTGGGGGGCTGACAGAGCTGTTTGGTGGCTACACCTTC.

The chain couples TRBV5-5 to TRBJ1-2; the match to TRBD1 covers 7 bases. CDR1 is SGHKS and CDR2 is YYEKEE in the germline V gene (reference sequence). After removal of 4 bases from V and 4 bases from J, the junction contained 13 bases not matched to a gene. The CDR3 length is 16 residues. CDR3 bases: TGTGCCAGCAGCCCCCTGGTGATAGGGGGCGTCTATGGCTACACCTTC. Amino acids: CASSPLVIGGVYGYTF.

The J gene is TRBJ1-2, the V gene TRBV6-5, with D perhaps TRBD1 (6 bases). Trimming left V 0 bases short and J 8 bases short, with 19 bases between. Germline CDR1 and CDR2: MNHEY and SVGAGI. CDR3 size: 16 residues. This CDR3 reads CASSYSPGEIARGYTF. The DNA of the CDR3 is TGTGCCAGCAGTTACTCGCCAGGGGAAATCGCCCGGGGCTACACCTTC.

This sequence joins TRBV28 and TRBJ2-7; TRBD2 might be the D (6 bases). The CDR3 totals 11 residues. Germline V gives CDR1 MDHEN, CDR2 SYDVKM. V lost 7 bases and J lost 4, with 8 bases in between. As DNA, the CDR3 is TGTGCCAGCAATAGCGGATACGAGCAGTACTTC. This codes for CASNSGYEQYF.

This rearrangement joins TRBV4-1 to TRBJ2-2; D is undetermined. Trimming left V 2 bases short and J 7 bases short, with 17 bases between. CDR3 length: 16 amino acids. Germline CDR1 MGHRA, CDR2 YSYEKL. CDR3 DNA: TGCGCCAGCAGCCAAATAGTTGCGGCCCTAAACGGGGAGCTGTTTTTT. Translated, it gives CASSQIVAALNGELFF.

The chain uses TRBV7-2 and TRBJ2-7; 11 nucleotides match TRBD2. The CDR3 length is 14 residues. Germline CDR1 reads SGHTA; CDR2 reads FQGNSA. V lost 2 bases and J lost 3; bases outside the gene matches: 0. The CDR3 loop reads CASSLTSGSYEQYF. The CDR3 DNA reads as TGTGCCAGCAGCTTAACTAGCGGGAGCTACGAGCAGTACTTC. The whole variable domain, filled in from reference TRBV7-2 and TRBJ2-7, reads GAGVSQSPSNKVTEKGKDVELRCDPISGHTALYWYRQSLGQGLEFLIYFQGNSAPDKSGLPSDRFSAERTGGSVSTLTIQRTQQEDSAVYLCASSLTSGSYEQYFGPGTRLTVT.